This is a list of T cell receptor beta chains from one sample in a study of cytotoxic CD8 clonotypes in ibrutinib-treated CLL. The method was immunoSEQ multiplex PCR; TCRdb's version includes in-frame clones alone and lacks a portion of them. The sample records about 74,000 clones, more than 70% being singletons. Here the sequenced sample was PBMCs, taken at disease progression, from a patient treated with ibrutinib. These receptors were collected from a human donor with chronic lymphocytic leukemia. Both conserved end residues are part of each CDR3. Each record gives: clone size, V gene, D gene, J gene, CDR3 DNA, CDR3 protein. The D gene is left open where the match is weak. Clone size is stated in some rows and not others, as once, few, many or a class when expanded.

clone_size: -; v_call: TRBV2; d_call: TRBD2; j_call: TRBJ2-1; cdr3_nt: TGTGCCAGCACACTAGCGAGGGGCAATGAGCAGTTCTTC; cdr3_aa: CASTLARGNEQFF
clone_size: -; v_call: TRBV7-9; d_call: TRBD1; j_call: TRBJ1-1; cdr3_nt: TGTGCCAGCAGCTTAGAGGCCAGGGGGACCGAAGCTTTCTTT; cdr3_aa: CASSLEARGTEAFF
clone_size: few; v_call: TRBV18; d_call: -; j_call: TRBJ1-1; cdr3_nt: TGTGCCAGCTCACCACCTGGGGGGACTGAAGCTTTCTTT; cdr3_aa: CASSPPGGTEAFF
clone_size: -; v_call: TRBV25-1; d_call: TRBD1; j_call: TRBJ1-2; cdr3_nt: TGTGCCAGCTCATCCGGGACAGGGATTCGGTTTGGCTATGGCTACACCTTC; cdr3_aa: CASSSGTGIRFGYGYTF
clone_size: -; v_call: TRBV27; d_call: TRBD1; j_call: TRBJ1-2; cdr3_nt: TGTGCCACCGGACAGGTTGGCGGCTACACCTTC; cdr3_aa: CATGQVGGYTF
clone_size: -; v_call: TRBV19; d_call: TRBD1; j_call: TRBJ1-2; cdr3_nt: TGTGCCAGTAGTACCGGGACAGGGCCTAACTATGGCTACACCTTC; cdr3_aa: CASSTGTGPNYGYTF
clone_size: -; v_call: TRBV14; d_call: -; j_call: TRBJ1-2; cdr3_nt: TGTGCCAGCAGCCTTCCCCACCGTGGCTACACCTTC; cdr3_aa: CASSLPHRGYTF
clone_size: -; v_call: TRBV6-4; d_call: -; j_call: TRBJ1-3; cdr3_nt: TGTGCCAGCCGAAGACTAACAGTCAATGGAAACACCATATATTTT; cdr3_aa: CASRRLTVNGNTIYF
clone_size: -; v_call: TRBV29-1; d_call: -; j_call: TRBJ1-1; cdr3_nt: TGCAGCGCCACCCGGGGGAGGATGAACACTGAAGCTTTCTTT; cdr3_aa: CSATRGRMNTEAFF
clone_size: few; v_call: TRBV18; d_call: -; j_call: TRBJ2-7; cdr3_nt: TGTGCCAGCTCAAGGTTTAGCGCCTACGAGCAGTACTTC; cdr3_aa: CASSRFSAYEQYF
clone_size: once; v_call: TRBV29-1; d_call: -; j_call: TRBJ1-1; cdr3_nt: TGCAGCGTCATGGGGAACACTGAAGCTTTCTTT; cdr3_aa: CSVMGNTEAFF
clone_size: -; v_call: TRBV4-1; d_call: TRBD2; j_call: TRBJ2-6; cdr3_nt: TGCGCCAGCAGCCAATCAAGCGGGACGTTTGGGGCCAACGTCCTGACTTTC; cdr3_aa: CASSQSSGTFGANVLTF
clone_size: once; v_call: TRBV9; d_call: TRBD1; j_call: TRBJ2-7; cdr3_nt: TGTGCCAGCAGCGCAGGGGGAATCGGCGAGCAGTACTTC; cdr3_aa: CASSAGGIGEQYF
clone_size: -; v_call: TRBV30; d_call: -; j_call: TRBJ1-5; cdr3_nt: TGTGCCTGGAGTGCCTCGACCGATCAGCCCCAGCATTTT; cdr3_aa: CAWSASTDQPQHF
clone_size: -; v_call: TRBV29-1; d_call: TRBD1; j_call: TRBJ1-1; cdr3_nt: TGCAGCGTAGAGATTGTTGACAGGGAAACTGAAGCTTTCTTT; cdr3_aa: CSVEIVDRETEAFF
clone_size: -; v_call: TRBV28; d_call: TRBD2; j_call: TRBJ2-5; cdr3_nt: TGTGCCAGCAGTATGCTAGCGGGGGGACAAGAGACCCAGTACTTC; cdr3_aa: CASSMLAGGQETQYF
clone_size: once; v_call: TRBV2; d_call: -; j_call: TRBJ2-3; cdr3_nt: TGTGCCAGCAGGCCCGCCCTCGGCCGAACAGATACGCAGTATTTT; cdr3_aa: CASRPALGRTDTQYF
clone_size: -; v_call: TRBV25-1; d_call: -; j_call: TRBJ1-1; cdr3_nt: TGTGCCAGCAGTGATGGCAGGGCGGGTGCAGCTTTCTTT; cdr3_aa: CASSDGRAGAAFF
clone_size: -; v_call: TRBV29-1; d_call: TRBD1; j_call: TRBJ2-7; cdr3_nt: TGCAGCGTGGGGGACAGTTTCTCCTACGAGCAGTACTTC; cdr3_aa: CSVGDSFSYEQYF
clone_size: -; v_call: TRBV5-1; d_call: -; j_call: TRBJ1-1; cdr3_nt: TGCGCCAGCAGCTTCGGAGGGGACACTGAAGCTTTCTTT; cdr3_aa: CASSFGGDTEAFF
clone_size: -; v_call: TRBV29-1; d_call: -; j_call: TRBJ2-3; cdr3_nt: TGCAGCGTTGATGGGGGGCCGGTCACAGATACGCAGTATTTT; cdr3_aa: CSVDGGPVTDTQYF
clone_size: -; v_call: TRBV5-1; d_call: -; j_call: TRBJ2-3; cdr3_nt: TGCGCCAGCAGCTTCAAGGGAGGAACAGATACGCAGTATTTT; cdr3_aa: CASSFKGGTDTQYF
clone_size: -; v_call: TRBV7-6; d_call: -; j_call: TRBJ2-7; cdr3_nt: TGTGCCAGCAGCTCCGGGCCAACCTCCTACGAGCAGTACTTC; cdr3_aa: CASSSGPTSYEQYF
clone_size: -; v_call: TRBV18; d_call: TRBD2; j_call: TRBJ2-5; cdr3_nt: TGTGCCAGCTCACGCCGGGGGGGCCTGGAGACCCAGTACTTC; cdr3_aa: CASSRRGGLETQYF
clone_size: once; v_call: TRBV20-1; d_call: TRBD1; j_call: TRBJ1-6; cdr3_nt: TGCAGTGCAAGACAGGGGTCACCCCTCCACTTT; cdr3_aa: CSARQGSPLHF
clone_size: once; v_call: TRBV7-9; d_call: TRBD2; j_call: TRBJ2-3; cdr3_nt: TGTGCCAGCAGCGAAGGACTAGCGGGAGGCACAGATACGCAGTATTTT; cdr3_aa: CASSEGLAGGTDTQYF
clone_size: -; v_call: TRBV11-2; d_call: TRBD2; j_call: TRBJ2-7; cdr3_nt: TGTGCCAGCAGCTTAGAACTAGCGGGTACCTACGAGCAGTACTTC; cdr3_aa: CASSLELAGTYEQYF
clone_size: once; v_call: TRBV2; d_call: TRBD2; j_call: TRBJ2-7; cdr3_nt: TGTGCCAGCTTAGCGGGACTCTACGAGCAGTACTTC; cdr3_aa: CASLAGLYEQYF
clone_size: -; v_call: TRBV5-6; d_call: -; j_call: TRBJ2-5; cdr3_nt: TGTGCCAGCAGCTTGTTGTCCGGGGCCAACCAAGAGACCCAGTACTTC; cdr3_aa: CASSLLSGANQETQYF
clone_size: -; v_call: TRBV6-5; d_call: -; j_call: TRBJ2-7; cdr3_nt: TGTGCCAGCAGCTACACCCTGGGGGTCGAGCAGTACTTC; cdr3_aa: CASSYTLGVEQYF
clone_size: once; v_call: TRBV9; d_call: -; j_call: TRBJ2-7; cdr3_nt: TGTGCCAGCAGTTTCGGACCTTTCCGCACCTACGAGCAGTACTTC; cdr3_aa: CASSFGPFRTYEQYF
clone_size: -; v_call: TRBV11-2; d_call: -; j_call: TRBJ1-1; cdr3_nt: TGTGCCAGCAGCCCTTTCTACGCCTCTGGAGCTTTCTTT; cdr3_aa: CASSPFYASGAFF
clone_size: few; v_call: TRBV18; d_call: -; j_call: TRBJ2-7; cdr3_nt: TGTGCCAGCTCACCACCGTCGAGGGGCGAGCAGTACTTC; cdr3_aa: CASSPPSRGEQYF
clone_size: -; v_call: TRBV4-1; d_call: TRBD2; j_call: TRBJ2-1; cdr3_nt: TGCGCCAGCAGCCAGTATAGCGGGAGGGCCCCGAGAGAGTCCTACAATGAGCAGTTCTTC; cdr3_aa: CASSQYSGRAPRESYNEQFF
clone_size: -; v_call: TRBV30; d_call: -; j_call: TRBJ2-7; cdr3_nt: TGTGCCTGGTCCGAGGGACTTGCTCCTTACGAGCAGTACTTC; cdr3_aa: CAWSEGLAPYEQYF
clone_size: -; v_call: TRBV4-2; d_call: TRBD1; j_call: TRBJ2-3; cdr3_nt: TGTGCCAGCAGCCAAGCGCGGACAGGGGGCGCAGATACGCAGTATTTT; cdr3_aa: CASSQARTGGADTQYF
clone_size: -; v_call: TRBV30; d_call: -; j_call: TRBJ1-1; cdr3_nt: TGTGCCTGGAGTGTGGTGGAGAACACTGAAGCTTTCTTT; cdr3_aa: CAWSVVENTEAFF
clone_size: -; v_call: TRBV30; d_call: -; j_call: TRBJ2-7; cdr3_nt: TGTGCCTCAGTGGCCATCCCTTATGAGCAGTACTTC; cdr3_aa: CASVAIPYEQYF
clone_size: -; v_call: TRBV30; d_call: -; j_call: TRBJ2-1; cdr3_nt: TGTGCCTGGAGTGTAGTGAGTAGCTCCTACAATGAGCAGTTCTTC; cdr3_aa: CAWSVVSSSYNEQFF
clone_size: -; v_call: TRBV11-2; d_call: -; j_call: TRBJ2-7; cdr3_nt: TGTGCCAGCAGCCGAGGGTACGAGCAGTACTTC; cdr3_aa: CASSRGYEQYF
clone_size: -; v_call: TRBV27; d_call: TRBD2; j_call: TRBJ2-5; cdr3_nt: TGTGCCAGCAGTTTTCGGGGACTAGCGGGATTTGGGGAGAGCCAGTACTTC; cdr3_aa: CASSFRGLAGFGESQYF
clone_size: few; v_call: TRBV15; d_call: -; j_call: TRBJ2-3; cdr3_nt: TGTGCCACCAGCAGAGATTTCGGCACAGATACGCAGTATTTT; cdr3_aa: CATSRDFGTDTQYF
clone_size: -; v_call: TRBV18; d_call: -; j_call: TRBJ2-5; cdr3_nt: TGTGCCAGCTCACCAGCAACTATTGGGGATATTGCCCAGTACTTC; cdr3_aa: CASSPATIGDIAQYF
clone_size: -; v_call: TRBV18; d_call: TRBD1; j_call: TRBJ1-5; cdr3_nt: TGTGCCAGCTCATCGACAGGGTCCGATCAGCCCCAGCATTTT; cdr3_aa: CASSSTGSDQPQHF
clone_size: -; v_call: TRBV5-1; d_call: -; j_call: TRBJ2-7; cdr3_nt: TGCGCCAGCAGCTTGGCCGTTCAAGCCTACGAGCAGTACTTC; cdr3_aa: CASSLAVQAYEQYF
clone_size: few; v_call: TRBV30; d_call: TRBD1; j_call: TRBJ1-1; cdr3_nt: TGTGCCTGGAGTCGACAGGGGGCGGCTGAAGCTTTCTTT; cdr3_aa: CAWSRQGAAEAFF
clone_size: -; v_call: TRBV5-1; d_call: -; j_call: TRBJ1-3; cdr3_nt: TGCGCCAGCAGCTTGGCGGGGGACGGAGCCTCTGGAAACACCATATATTTT; cdr3_aa: CASSLAGDGASGNTIYF
clone_size: -; v_call: TRBV18; d_call: -; j_call: TRBJ1-4; cdr3_nt: TGTGCCAGCTCACAGGACATTAATGAAAAACTGTTTTTT; cdr3_aa: CASSQDINEKLFF